The 7 T cell receptor beta chains presented below share a single source sample, sequenced in a study of graft-versus-host responses after intestinal transplantation. Sequenced by immunoSEQ multiplex PCR; TCRdb stores in-frame clones only, minus some. The sample lists about 28,000 clones; roughly 83% were seen once. Their cognate antigens are unknown. Sequenced here: unstimulated CD8+ T cells sorted from spleen or lymph node cells, sampled before intestinal transplant. The receptors stem from a human donor who received an intestinal transplant.

V is TRBV4-1 and J is TRBJ2-5, with D tentatively TRBD1 (6 bases). The CDR3 loop spans 15 amino acids. Germline V CDR1 and CDR2: MGHRA, YSYEKL. V dropped 2 bases and J dropped 5 bases, with 15 bases sitting between them. Here the CDR3 reads CASSQTDREQETQYF. The CDR3 DNA follows: TGCGCCAGCAGCCAAACGGACAGAGAACAGGAGACCCAGTACTTC.

The chain links TRBV6-1 to TRBJ2-2, with D unresolved. This CDR3 has 11 amino acids. The germline V gene has CDR1 MNHNS and CDR2 SASEGT. The V end lost 6 bases, the J end lost 5 bases, and 4 bases lay between the germline ends. In nucleotides, the CDR3 is TGTGCCAGCAGCGAGACCGGGGAGCTGTTTTTT. Encoded protein: CASSETGELFF.

V is TRBV27 and J is TRBJ1-2; 12 bases line up with TRBD1. Unmatched junction bases numbered 5, after V lost 5 bases and J lost 4 bases. The CDR3 sequence is 15 residues long. The germline gives CDR1 MNHEY, CDR2 SMNVEV (reference sequence). CDR3 amino acids: CASSPGTGGRYGYTF. The CDR3 DNA reads TGTGCCAGCAGTCCAGGGACAGGGGGCCGCTATGGCTACACCTTC.

The chain carries TRBV6-1 and TRBJ2-1, with TRBD2 matching over 9 bases. CDR3 length: 18 amino acids. The trim removed 0 bases at V and 3 bases at J, leaving 9 bases unmatched. Germline CDR1 is MNHNS and CDR2 is SASEGT. CDR3 in amino acids: CASSEAEAGGYLYNEQFF. Here the CDR3 DNA reads TGTGCCAGCAGTGAAGCTGAAGCGGGAGGATACCTCTACAATGAGCAGTTCTTC.

The chain is built from TRBV5-1 and TRBJ2-1, with 9 bases lining up with TRBD2. The length of the CDR3 is 18 residues. V lost 3 bases, J lost 2 bases, and 12 bases stayed unmatched. CDR1 is SGHRS and CDR2 is YFSETQ in the germline V gene. The CDR3 region has the DNA TGCGCCAGCAGCTCCGTCCGGGCGGGGGGGCCGGCCTACAATGAGCAGTTCTTC. It codes for CASSSVRAGGPAYNEQFF.

The V call is TRBV28, the J call TRBJ1-2; D is perhaps TRBD1 (6 bases). The V gene's germline CDR1 is MDHEN and CDR2 SYDVKM. Trimming removed 7 bases at V and 4 bases at J, with 28 bases between. The CDR3 totals 18 residues. CDR3 in DNA: TGTGCCAGCAAGTCCGGATCGGCAGGGGCCCCGGGAAGCTATGGCTACACCTTC. This gives the protein CASKSGSAGAPGSYGYTF.

The chain couples TRBV7-3 to TRBJ2-1, with D perhaps TRBD2 (6 bases). The CDR3 covers 15 residues. V was clipped by 5 bases and J by 2 bases, with 13 bases between them. Germline CDR1 reads SGHTA; CDR2 reads FQGTGA. The CDR3 coding sequence is TGTGCCAGCAGCCTGACTAGTTCCCCCTACAATGAGCAGTTCTTC. Its protein product is CASSLTSSPYNEQFF.